This is a list of T cell receptor beta chains from one sample in a study of OX40 agonist ivuxolimab in advanced cancers. Here immunoSEQ multiplex PCR was the method, and the copy in TCRdb shows in-frame clones only, minus some. The sample lists approximately 59,000 clones, roughly 88% occurring once. Here the sequenced sample was CD4+ or CD8+ T cells sorted from blood, taken in a trial of the OX40 agonist ivuxolimab. The receptor source for this set is an adult with an advanced solid tumor such as melanoma, head and neck, liver or kidney cancer. The CDR3 runs from the conserved cysteine through the conserved F or W. Fields, in order: J gene, V gene, D gene, clone size, CDR3 DNA, CDR3 protein. A D gene is named only where the DNA matches it firmly. Rows may omit the clone size; those that give it use once, few, many or a size class.

TRBJ2-1 TRBV5-1 . . TGCGCCAGCAGCTTTGGGGACTCTGGCTACAATGAGCAGTTCTTC CASSFGDSGYNEQFF
TRBJ2-7 TRBV11-2 . . TGTGCCAGCAGCTTAGTCGGGGGCTACGAGCAGTACTTC CASSLVGGYEQYF
TRBJ2-5 TRBV30 . . TGTGCCTGGAGAAGGAGAAGCCAAGAGACCCAGTACTTC CAWRRRSQETQYF
TRBJ2-7 TRBV5-1 . . TGCGCCAGCAGCTTATCGGGGACCTTTTCCTACGAGCAGTACTTC CASSLSGTFSYEQYF
TRBJ2-5 TRBV11-2 TRBD2 . TGTGCCAGCAGACCGGGGGGAGGGGAGACCCAGTACTTC CASRPGGGETQYF
TRBJ2-1 TRBV6-1 TRBD2 . TGTGCCAGCAGTCGACTAGCGGGAGGGGACAATGAGCAGTTCTTC CASSRLAGGDNEQFF
TRBJ2-1 TRBV15 . . TGTGCCACCAGCAGGGACCTGGGGGAGAAGTTCTTC CATSRDLGEKFF
TRBJ1-2 TRBV19 . . TGTGCCAGTAGTATAGGTTTGAGGGTTAACTATGGCTACACCTTC CASSIGLRVNYGYTF
TRBJ2-5 TRBV7-3 . . TGTGCCAGCAGCTTATATGAGGGAGGTGAGACCCAGTACTTC CASSLYEGGETQYF
TRBJ1-5 TRBV7-6 . few TGTGCCAGCAGCGAGGGGCTCAATCAGCCCCAGCATTTT CASSEGLNQPQHF
TRBJ2-1 TRBV7-9 . . TGTGCCAGCAGCTTAACGGGAGCCGTCAATGAGCAGTTCTTC CASSLTGAVNEQFF
TRBJ1-4 TRBV2 . . TGTGCCAGCAGTAGGGGTCGGAATGAAAAACTGTTTTTT CASSRGRNEKLFF
TRBJ2-2 TRBV10-3 TRBD2 once TGTGCCATCAGCCGGGAGGGGAACACCGGGGAGCTGTTTTTT CAISREGNTGELFF
TRBJ1-1 TRBV30 . . TGTGCCTGGAGTAGGATTGCTGAAGCTTTCTTT CAWSRIAEAFF
TRBJ2-7 TRBV6-1 TRBD1 . TGTGCCAGCAGTGAAGCCTTCGGACAGGGGTCGTACGAGCAGTACTTC CASSEAFGQGSYEQYF
TRBJ1-2 TRBV9 TRBD1 . TGTGCCAGCAGCACCCTCACAGGGGGGGATAGCTATGGCTACACCTTC CASSTLTGGDSYGYTF
TRBJ1-1 TRBV7-2 . . TGTGCCAGCAGCTTAGAGGCCGACGAGGGCACTGAAGCTTTCTTT CASSLEADEGTEAFF
TRBJ1-2 TRBV7-9 . . TGTGCCAGCAGCACCCACCTATCGGAGAAAGTTAACTATGGCTACACCTTC CASSTHLSEKVNYGYTF
TRBJ2-2 TRBV30 TRBD1 . TGTGCCTCATCACAGGGGGCCGGGGAGCTGTTTTTT CASSQGAGELFF
TRBJ2-3 TRBV30 . . TGTGCCTGGGGAAGTACAGATACGCAGTATTTT CAWGSTDTQYF
TRBJ1-5 TRBV19 . . TGTGCCAGTAGTGAGGGGCATATGCAGCCCCAGCATTTT CASSEGHMQPQHF
TRBJ2-7 TRBV11-2 . . TGTGCCAGCAGCTTATCTAGGTCGGACGAGCAGTACTTC CASSLSRSDEQYF
TRBJ1-4 TRBV18 . . TGTGCCAGCTCACCGCAGGCCCCTGGAGAAAAACTGTTTTTT CASSPQAPGEKLFF
TRBJ2-5 TRBV30 . . TGTGCCTGGAGTGTGTGGGGTGCCCAAGAGACCCAGTACTTC CAWSVWGAQETQYF
TRBJ1-5 TRBV2 . few TGTGCCAGCAGCAAAGGCAATCAGCCCCAGCATTTT CASSKGNQPQHF
TRBJ2-3 TRBV5-1 . . TGCGCCAGCTCTCTGGGGGGGGCGGATACGCAGTATTTT CASSLGGADTQYF
TRBJ2-1 TRBV7-9 TRBD2 few TGTGCCAGCAGACACGGGACTAGCGGTTACAATGAGCAGTTCTTC CASRHGTSGYNEQFF
TRBJ1-2 TRBV30 TRBD1 . TGTGCCTGGAGTACTGTACCGACAGGGGGAGGCTACACCTTC CAWSTVPTGGGYTF
TRBJ2-7 TRBV27 . . TGTGCCAGCAGTTTCCGCCCCGACACCTACGAGCAGTACTTC CASSFRPDTYEQYF
TRBJ2-6 TRBV15 . . TGTGCCACCAGCGGCCTCTATCTGACTGGGGCCAACGTCCTGACTTTC CATSGLYLTGANVLTF
TRBJ1-3 TRBV18 . . TGTGCCAGCACCTCGGCGAGCTCTGGAAACACCATATATTTT CASTSASSGNTIYF
TRBJ1-1 TRBV6-6 . . TGTGCCAGCAGTCCTACGACAGACATGAACACTGAAGCTTTCTTT CASSPTTDMNTEAFF
TRBJ2-1 TRBV30 TRBD2 . TGTGCCTGGAGGCTAGCGGGGCAATTCAATGAGCAGTTCTTC CAWRLAGQFNEQFF
TRBJ2-5 TRBV11-2 . . TGTGCCAGCAGCTCCCGCAGGGGTACTCAAGAGACCCAGTACTTC CASSSRRGTQETQYF
TRBJ2-1 TRBV11-3 TRBD2 . TGTGCCAGCAGCACCGGGACTAGCGGGACTAGTGAGCAGTTCTTC CASSTGTSGTSEQFF
TRBJ2-1 TRBV7-9 . . TGTGCCAGCAGCTTAACCCTAGCCGCCTTCAATGAGCAGTTCTTC CASSLTLAAFNEQFF
TRBJ2-7 TRBV10-3 . . TGTGCCATCAGTGAGTCGGTCACTAGATCCTACGAGCAGTACTTC CAISESVTRSYEQYF